The clone carrying this T cell receptor beta chain was counted between two and nine times. Its antigen is unknown. These data belong to a study of post-analysis software for immune sequencing data. Study as a whole: Secondary progressive, relapsing-remitting and progressive-relapsing multiple sclerosis were among the included disease courses. Study-wide results and caveats: The study found significantly lower normalized Chao1 diversity in multiple sclerosis patients than in controls. Comparison of patients with controls showed 5 or 6 TRBV segments more frequent in patients, TRBV5-6, TRBV5-1 and TRBV20-1 among them.

Every TCR beta cDNA library bore unique molecular identifiers. TCRdb independently ran MiXCR on the PCR reads; one entry per CDR3 protein. The table lists under 650,000 distinct CDR3 sequences, roughly 40% of them singletons, with over 1.5% in the top ten. This CDR3 comprises 14 residues. Germline CDR1 is SSHAT and CDR2 is FNYEAQ (reference sequence). V lost 1 base to trimming and J lost 4 bases, with 10 bases between them. Sequencing was performed on blood. The chain carries TRBV7-7 and TRBJ2-5; maybe TRBD2 (5 bases). The sequence was obtained from a girl under 18 with multiple sclerosis. The CDR3 sequence is CASSLVFAGETQYF. The CDR3 bases are TGTGCCAGCAGCTTAGTATTCGCGGGAGAGACCCAGTACTTC.